In this sample, the clone carrying this TCR beta chain turned up many times. Cells are PBMCs isolated from over 7.5 ml of fresh blood. This record comes from a study of T cells in Graves' hyperthyroidism and ophthalmopathy. TCR beta CDR3 region amplification was performed from RNA transcripts. The HTBI primer set served for first-round RT-PCR of the TCR CDR3. TCRdb analysed the multiplex PCR reads with MiXCR anew, one entry per CDR3 protein. In the table there are around 350,000 distinct CDR3 sequences, approximately 14% of which are singletons. Germline values: CDR1 MNHNS, CDR2 SASEGT. The CDR3 is made up of 17 amino acids. The V and J ends lost 2 bases and 4 bases respectively, with 20 bases between them.

The chain couples TRBV6-1 to TRBJ1-1; D possibly corresponds to TRBD1 (6 bases). This clonotype was sampled from a woman aged 25 to 39 with Graves' ophthalmopathy. Sequencing was performed on blood. As DNA, the CDR3 is TGTGCCAGCAGTGAAAGGGGGGACCTACGTGCGGTCACTGAAGCTTTCTTT. Encoded protein: CASSERGDLRAVTEAFF.